The clone carrying this TCR beta chain was recorded at least ten times. These data come from a study of CD8+CD57+ T cells in acquired aplastic anemia. Germline loops: CDR1 LGHNA, CDR2 YNFKEQ. The junction had 4 bases not matched to a gene; V was cut back by 1 base and J by 3 bases. The CDR3 sequence is 15 residues long. Genomic DNA acted as the template from which TCR beta VDJ combination and CDR3 sequence profiling were carried out. TCRdb reprocessed the reads via MiXCR and lists one record per CDR3 protein. The sample has a few hundred thousand distinct CDR3 sequences; approximately 57% are singletons.

The rearrangement links TRBV4-2 to TRBJ2-7; TRBD2 aligns across 9 bases. This clonotype was obtained from a human donor in good health. Sequencing was performed on sorted CD4+, CD8+, or CD8+CD57+ T cells (not recorded which) from PBMCs. The CDR3 sequence is CASSQGLAGIYEQYF. The CDR3 region has the DNA TGTGCCAGCAGCCAAGGCCTAGCGGGGATCTACGAGCAGTACTTC.